Described below is a single T cell receptor (beta chain) sequence and its context. Its target is unknown. The same CDR3 can be traced to other DNA sequences in this sample. This record belongs to a study of T cell therapy after organ transplantation. Study in general: 20 to 29 weeks after therapy completion, long-term post-therapy blood was collected.

Time point described: 20-29 weeks after completion of therapy. Profiled with immunoSEQ multiplex PCR; TCRdb holds only in-frame clones, not every one. The sample consists of approximately 22,000 clones, 80% to 85% of them appearing once. The germline CDR1 and CDR2 sequences are LNHDA and SQIVND (reference sequence). The CDR3 has 15 amino acids. The germline V and J ends were trimmed by 1 base and 4 bases, with 11 bases remaining between them. Here the sequenced sample was CD8+ T cells from blood, taken after autologous CMV-specific T cell therapy. The V gene is TRBV19, the J gene TRBJ2-1; a weak D match, TRBD1 (6 bases). This TCR came from a human patient who had received a solid organ transplant and had CMV disease. Some T cells may be supplied by the graft donor. CDR3 nucleotides: TGTGCCAGTAGTATAGTGCAGGGGCCTTACAATGAGCAGTTCTTC. Amino acid sequence: CASSIVQGPYNEQFF.